The 9 T cell receptor beta chains below all came from one sample that was sequenced in a study of blood T cells in healthy people across ages. A second roughly 6 to 12 cycle PCR used barcoded and J-beta primers. TCRdb re-called the 5' RACE reads with MiXCR, one entry per CDR3 protein. The table lists 750,000 to 950,000 distinct CDR3 sequences, 29% of them singletons. These data were also filed under a second study, of T cells of mothers and their children.

Material: blood. The receptors were sampled from a woman aged 40-49 years in good health.

Concerning this clonotype: A much larger clone sits a single nucleotide away, making a read error possible. V is TRBV12-3 or TRBV12-4 and J is TRBJ1-2, with D unclear. The CDR3 is made up of 13 amino acids. Trimming took 6 bases from V and 6 from J, leaving 14 bases between them. The CDR3 DNA sequence: TGTGCCAGCAGGTTAATGGTCCTGGATGGCTACACCTTC. Its translation: CASRLMVLDGYTF.

Notes on this clonotype: It may be a read error: a sequence one base away is much more abundant. V usage is TRBV7-3 and J usage is TRBJ2-5; tentative D call: TRBD1 (5 bases). Germline lookup yields CDR1 SGHTA and CDR2 FQGTGA. The CDR3 sequence is 14 residues long. Trimming took off 5 bases at V and 5 bases at J, with 15 bases between the two ends. CDR3 loop: CASSPTAVRETQYF. CDR3 bases: TGTGCCAGCAGCCCGACAGCCGTCAGGGAGACCCAGTACTTC.

In regard to this clonotype: This clone may be a read error of a much larger clone one base away. The chain recombines TRBV7-2 with TRBJ2-6; the D gene is possibly TRBD2 (5 bases). Germline CDR1 and CDR2: SGHTA and FQGNSA. V lost 2 bases and J 8 bases, leaving 13 bases between the germline ends. The CDR3 is 15 amino acids. This CDR3 reads CASSLNGVGTNVLTF. The CDR3 DNA is TGTGCCAGCAGCTTAAATGGGGTCGGGACCAACGTCCTGACTTTC.

This clonotype was counted between two and nine times. The chain employs TRBV7-9 and TRBJ1-4; TRBD1 aligns across 8 bases. The junction had 9 bases not matched to a gene; V was cut back by 5 bases and J by 7 bases. Germline V gene sequence: CDR1 SEHNR, CDR2 FQNEAQ (reference sequence). The CDR3 extends over 15 amino acids. For the CDR3, the DNA is TGTGCCAGCAGCACGGACAGGGACGATGGTGAAAAACTGTTTTTT. Its translation: CASSTDRDDGEKLFF.

Comments on this clonotype: This could be a read error, since a much larger clone is one nucleotide away. This chain links TRBV5-5 with TRBJ2-4; 7 bases fit TRBD1. This CDR3 contains 14 residues. Germline CDR1 is SGHKS and CDR2 is YYEKEE (reference sequence). CDR3 region: CASSFQTGRDEQCF. The DNA of the CDR3 is TGTGCCAGCAGCTTCCAGACAGGGCGAGACGAGCAGTGCTTC.

About this clonotype: A much larger clone sits a single nucleotide away, making a read error possible. The CDR3 DNA is TGTGCCAGCAGTTTAGGAGATTACTCCGGGGAGCTGTTTTTT. It encodes CASSLGDYSGELFF. The genes are TRBV12-3 or TRBV12-4 and TRBJ2-2, with D uncertain. The germline V and J ends were trimmed by 1 base and 6 bases, with 9 bases remaining between them. The CDR3 consists of 14 residues.

This clonotype came up a few times. V is TRBV12-3 or TRBV12-4 and J is TRBJ2-1; possible D gene TRBD1, 6 bases. The CDR3 length is 11 residues. Trimming pared 5 bases from V and 9 bases from J, leaving 8 bases between. The CDR3 region is CASSRTVEQFF. CDR3 nucleotides: TGTGCCAGCAGTCGGACAGTTGAGCAGTTCTTC.

The sample holds many counts of this clonotype. V usage is TRBV7-2 and J usage is TRBJ2-7; 9 positions match TRBD1. CDR1 is SGHTA and CDR2 is FQGNSA in the germline V gene. J gave up 6 bases and V 4 bases, and 13 bases lay outside the gene matches. The CDR3 is made up of 16 amino acids. This chain's CDR3 is CASSSRSRDRAFEQYF. DNA for the CDR3: TGTGCCAGCAGCTCACGCTCCCGGGACAGGGCTTTCGAGCAGTACTTC.

The count of this clonotype is one. Its ends do not fully match the called genes, so a read error is possible. V gene TRBV5-1 combines with J gene TRBJ1-2; 11 nucleotides agree with TRBD1. Per the germline V gene, CDR1 is SGHRS and CDR2 is YFSETQ. The length of the CDR3 is 16 residues. The CDR3 is CACSLTSGTGGYGYTF. CDR3 DNA: TGCGCCTGCAGCTTGACCTCCGGGACAGGGGGCTATGGCTACACCTTC.